These 8 T cell receptor beta chains originate from one sample sequenced in a study of human T cells and chemical hapten exposure. TCRdb redid the calling of the RACE reads with MiXCR, one entry per CDR3 protein. The sample includes 150,000 to 200,000 distinct CDR3 sequences, more than 20% seen only once; the top ten take approximately 2.5%. Time point specified: patch test 3, about 24 weeks after DPC sensitization. Sample treatment: therapeutic diphenylcyclopropenone sensitization with weekly scalp DPC. This material consisted of whole blood, taken in connection with sensitization to the hapten diphenylcyclopropenone (DPC). Source of these receptors: a woman between 35 and 50 years old with alopecia areata. Some clones in this sample may be carry-over from other donors' samples.

This clonotype came up a few times. This chain links TRBV28 with TRBJ1-1, with no clear D. Germline assignment: CDR1 MDHEN and CDR2 SYDVKM. V lost 2 bases and J 13 bases, leaving 11 bases between the germline ends. The CDR3 has 11 amino acids. CDR3 sequence reads: CASSLKGLGFF. CDR3 DNA: TGTGCCAGCAGTTTAAAGGGTCTGGGTTTCTTT.

This rearrangement joins TRBV20-1 to TRBJ2-5; 8 nucleotides align to TRBD1. Germline lookup yields CDR1 DFQATT and CDR2 SNEGSKA (reference sequence). Trimming at V came to 6 bases and at J to 3 bases, leaving 6 bases not matched to a gene. This CDR3 spans 13 amino acids. The CDR3 loop reads CSATGQAKETQYF. Written as DNA, the CDR3 is TGCAGTGCCACGGGACAGGCTAAAGAGACCCAGTACTTC.

This clonotype was picked up one time. This chain connects TRBV29-1 to TRBJ2-6, with a tentative D call TRBD2 (6 bases). The germline CDR1 and CDR2 sequences are SQVTM and ANQGSEA. This CDR3 is 14 amino acids long. Trimming stripped 6 bases from V and 8 bases from J, with 17 bases between. The DNA for the CDR3 is TGCAGCGTGAGGAGGGACGCAGGGACCAACGTCCTGACTTTC. The encoded protein is CSVRRDAGTNVLTF.

The J gene is TRBJ1-6, the V gene TRBV5-1; the D gene is possibly TRBD1 (6 bases). The CDR3 has 14 amino acids. Trimming pared 6 bases from V and 9 bases from J, leaving 16 bases between. Germline V gene lookup returns CDR1 SGHRS and CDR2 YFSETQ. CDR3 residues: CASTFGTPPSPLHF. CDR3 DNA sequence: TGCGCCAGCACCTTTGGGACACCGCCTTCACCCCTCCACTTT.

A few counts support this clonotype. The genes are TRBV28 and TRBJ2-1; a weak D match, TRBD1 (5 bases). Trimming shortened V by 5 bases and J by 5 bases, and 19 bases separated the two germline ends. The CDR3 is made up of 16 amino acids. The germline V gene has CDR1 MDHEN and CDR2 SYDVKM. This CDR3 is CASSKSGLKGDNEQFF. The CDR3 DNA sequence: TGTGCCAGCAGTAAATCCGGGCTCAAAGGGGACAATGAGCAGTTCTTC.

This clonotype has just a few counts. The DNA of the CDR3 is TGTGCCAGCAGTTACTCGACAGTGAACACTGAAGCTTTCTTT. This sequence encodes CASSYSTVNTEAFF. The chain recombines TRBV7-2 with TRBJ1-1; possibly TRBD1 for D (5 bases). Trimming removed 6 bases at V and 0 bases at J, with 11 bases between. The length of the CDR3 is 14 residues. Germline CDR1 reads SGHTA; CDR2 reads FQGNSA.

The chain carries TRBV12-3 or TRBV12-4 and TRBJ1-5, with D possibly TRBD1 on 6 matching bases. V dropped 3 bases and J dropped 0 bases, with 9 bases sitting between them. The CDR3 is 15 residues long. In DNA, the CDR3 is TGTGCCAGCAGTTTTTGGACAGATAGCAATCAGCCCCAGCATTTT. Translated: CASSFWTDSNQPQHF.

The gene calls are TRBV20-1 and TRBJ2-7, with 9 nucleotides matching TRBD1. The length of the CDR3 is 17 residues. Germline V gives CDR1 DFQATT, CDR2 SNEGSKA (reference sequence). The V segment lost 4 bases and the J segment 6 bases; nucleotides outside the gene matches: 19. CDR3 region: CSANAPGQGIFRGEQYF. Here the CDR3 DNA reads TGCAGTGCTAACGCTCCGGGACAGGGAATCTTCCGGGGCGAGCAGTACTTC.